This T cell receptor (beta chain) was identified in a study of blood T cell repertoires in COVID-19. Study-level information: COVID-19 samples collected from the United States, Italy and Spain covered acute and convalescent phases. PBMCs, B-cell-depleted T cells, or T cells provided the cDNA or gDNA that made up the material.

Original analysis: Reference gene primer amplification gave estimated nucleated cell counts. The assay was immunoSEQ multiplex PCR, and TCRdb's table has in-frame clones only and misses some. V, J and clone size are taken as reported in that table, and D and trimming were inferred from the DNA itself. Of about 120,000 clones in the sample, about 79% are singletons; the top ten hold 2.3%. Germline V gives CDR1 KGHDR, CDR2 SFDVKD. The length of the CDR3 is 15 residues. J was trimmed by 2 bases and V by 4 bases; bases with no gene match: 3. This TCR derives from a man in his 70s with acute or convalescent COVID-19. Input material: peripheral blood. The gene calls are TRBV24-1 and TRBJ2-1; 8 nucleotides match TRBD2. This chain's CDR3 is CATSDTGLAYNEQFF. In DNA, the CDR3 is TGTGCCACCAGTGACACGGGACTAGCCTACAATGAGCAGTTCTTC.